The 28 T cell receptor beta chains reported below all come from one sample, sequenced in a study of cytomegalovirus exposure and HLA in healthy donors. TCRdb keeps only in-frame clones here, not all; method: immunoSEQ multiplex PCR. The table lists about 56,000 clones, roughly nine tenths of them singletons, with roughly 1.1% in the top ten. Sequencing was performed on PBMCs. The receptors originated from a man between 18 and 29 years old in good health and CMV-seronegative.

This chain uses TRBV11-2 with TRBJ2-7, with 8 bases lining up with TRBD1. This CDR3 spans 13 amino acids. Germline loops: CDR1 SGHAT, CDR2 FQNNGV. With V trimmed by 7 bases and J by 7 bases, 9 bases remained unmatched. The CDR3 protein is CASTDRGPGEQYF. In DNA form, the CDR3 reads TGTGCCAGCACTGACAGGGGTCCGGGAGAGCAGTACTTC.

The V gene is TRBV7-2, the J gene TRBJ2-7; 14 bases are a match to TRBD2. J lost 3 bases, V lost 4 bases, and 14 bases had no gene match. CDR3 length: 19 residues. Per the germline V gene, CDR1 is SGHTA and CDR2 is FQGNSA. CDR3 sequence: CASSYRQGLAGGVVYEQYF. The CDR3 DNA follows: TGTGCCAGCAGCTACCGACAAGGACTAGCGGGAGGCGTGGTCTACGAGCAGTACTTC.

The V gene is TRBV5-4, the J gene TRBJ2-6; 8 bases map to TRBD2. This CDR3 has 19 amino acids. V shed 3 bases, J shed 0 bases, and the junction held 11 bases outside the gene matches. The germline V gene has CDR1 SGHNT and CDR2 YYREEE (reference sequence). The CDR3 region has the DNA TGTGCCAGCAGCTCAAAGCGGGGGATACCCCACTCTGGGGCCAACGTCCTGACTTTC. Encoded protein: CASSSKRGIPHSGANVLTF. Full variable domain (rest looked up from reference TRBV5-4 and TRBJ2-6): ETGVTQSPTHLIKTRGQQVTLRCSSQSGHNTVSWYQQALGQGPQFIFQYYREEENGRGNFPPRFSGLQFPNYSSELNVNALELDDSALYLCASSSKRGIPHSGANVLTFGAGSRLTVL.

J is TRBJ2-2 and V is TRBV6-7; TRBD1 matches at 7 bases. TRBV6-7 is an ORF, and what it does is uncertain. V dropped 10 bases and J dropped 1; count of bases not matched to a gene: 6. This CDR3 has 14 amino acids. The CDR3 loop is CATLRDRNTGELFF. CDR3 DNA: TGTGCCACCCTCCGGGACAGGAACACCGGGGAGCTGTTTTTT.

V usage is TRBV6-1 and J usage is TRBJ2-5, with D tentatively TRBD1 (5 bases). The germline gives CDR1 MNHNS, CDR2 SASEGT. V was pared by 1 base and J by 0 bases, with 6 bases between. The CDR3 runs 14 residues. The CDR3 region is CASSEVQDQETQYF. The DNA of the CDR3 is TGTGCCAGCAGTGAAGTACAGGACCAAGAGACCCAGTACTTC.

The rearrangement links TRBV7-9 to TRBJ1-1; 8 nucleotides align to TRBD1. Germline values: CDR1 SEHNR, CDR2 FQNEAQ (reference sequence). The CDR3 covers 14 residues. Unmatched junction bases numbered 5, after V lost 4 bases and J lost 4 bases. CDR3 protein: CASSSRDRGTEAFF. In nucleotides, the CDR3 is TGTGCCAGCAGCTCAAGAGACAGGGGCACTGAAGCTTTCTTT.

The chain recombines TRBV28 with TRBJ2-1; possibly TRBD1 for D (5 bases). The CDR3 covers 17 residues. Germline CDR1 is MDHEN and CDR2 is SYDVKM. V was pared by 5 bases and J by 9 bases, with 26 bases between. CDR3: CASSPPMVRRTSSEQFF. The CDR3, as DNA: TGTGCCAGCAGTCCGCCTATGGTTAGAAGGACAAGTAGTGAGCAGTTCTTC.

The J gene is TRBJ2-7, the V gene TRBV5-8; D is possibly TRBD1 (6 bases). From germline, CDR1 is SGHTS and CDR2 YDEGEE. The CDR3 contains 14 residues. V was cut by 3 bases and J by 8 bases, with 18 bases left in between. The CDR3 protein is CASSSTSDSFKQYF. For the CDR3, the DNA is TGTGCCAGCAGCTCTACCTCGGACAGCTTCAAGCAGTACTTC.

J is TRBJ1-1 and V is TRBV19; D not resolved. CDR3 length: 13 amino acids. With 0 bases removed from V and 4 bases from J, the gap between germline ends came to 6 bases. Germline V gives CDR1 LNHDA, CDR2 SQIVND (reference sequence). The CDR3 nucleotides read TGTGCCAGTAGTATAGATCCGGTCACTGAAGCTTTCTTT. Translating gives CASSIDPVTEAFF.

This chain uses TRBV28 with TRBJ2-6, with D perhaps matching TRBD2 (6 bases). CDR1 and CDR2 from the germline V gene are MDHEN and SYDVKM. Trimming pared 7 bases from V and 0 bases from J, leaving 13 bases between. The length of the CDR3 is 16 residues. CDR3 in DNA: TGTGCCAGCACCGCGGGACGGCGCTCTGGGGCCAACGTCCTGACTTTC. This codes for CASTAGRRSGANVLTF.

This chain joins TRBV27 and TRBJ2-6; D might be TRBD2 (5 bases). V was cut by 5 bases and J by 5 bases, with 10 bases left in between. CDR1 is MNHEY, CDR2 SMNVEV, per germline (reference sequence). This CDR3 spans 14 amino acids. CDR3 in amino acids: CASSQAGRANVLTF. The CDR3 bases are TGTGCCAGCAGTCAGGCCGGGAGGGCCAACGTCCTGACTTTC.

This chain joins TRBV9 and TRBJ2-7; 7 bases map to TRBD2. The CDR3 is made up of 15 amino acids. V lost 3 bases and J lost 3; bases outside the gene matches: 9. Germline V gene lookup returns CDR1 SGDLS and CDR2 YYNGEE. CDR3 sequence: CASSAGLLSDYEQYF. The CDR3 coding sequence is TGTGCCAGCAGCGCGGGACTATTAAGCGACTACGAGCAGTACTTC.

This clone was seen just once. V and J are TRBV18 and TRBJ2-5; 10 positions agree with TRBD1. The V gene's germline CDR1 is KGHSH and CDR2 LQKENI. The CDR3 length is 14 residues. The ends lost 6 bases at V and 4 bases at J; junction bases unmatched: 5. The CDR3: CASSWWDRGETQYF. For the CDR3, the DNA is TGTGCCAGCTCCTGGTGGGACAGGGGAGAGACCCAGTACTTC.

V is TRBV4-3 and J is TRBJ2-3, with D possibly matching TRBD2 (5 bases). The CDR3 covers 16 residues. The germline CDR1 and CDR2 sequences are LGHNA and YSLEER. V lost 11 bases and J 2 bases, leaving 23 bases between the germline ends. Written as DNA, the CDR3 is TGCGCCTCGAGACCCGTAAAAGACTATCTCACAGATACGCAGTATTTT. Its translation: CASRPVKDYLTDTQYF.

J is TRBJ2-3 and V is TRBV6-6; D possibly corresponds to TRBD2 (5 bases). The germline V gene encodes CDR1 MNHNY and CDR2 SVGAGI (reference sequence). The CDR3 sequence is 14 residues long. Trimming removed 4 bases from V and 4 bases from J, with 12 bases in between. This CDR3 reads CASSLTKAADTQYF. DNA of the CDR3: TGTGCCAGCAGTTTGACAAAAGCGGCAGATACGCAGTATTTT.

The chain has TRBV28 and TRBJ1-2; 7 bases map to TRBD1. The CDR3 has 12 amino acids. Germline V lookup: CDR1 MDHEN, CDR2 SYDVKM. J was trimmed by 8 bases and V by 3 bases; bases with no gene match: 3. DNA for the CDR3: TGTGCCAGCAGTTTTCTAGGGGGCGGCTACACCTTC. Its protein product is CASSFLGGGYTF.

V usage is TRBV7-8 and J usage is TRBJ2-7; maybe TRBD2 (6 bases). The CDR3 has 14 residues. The V and J ends lost 1 base and 6 bases respectively, with 13 bases between them. The germline gives CDR1 SGHVS, CDR2 FQNEAQ. The CDR3 region has the DNA TGTGCCAGCAGCTTAGGCCGGAGGGCTCCCGAGCAGTACTTC. Translating it yields CASSLGRRAPEQYF.

V and J are TRBV28 and TRBJ2-2; TRBD2 agrees at 13 bases. Germline V gives CDR1 MDHEN, CDR2 SYDVKM. V lost 6 bases to trimming and J lost 6 bases; unmatched junction nucleotides: 13. The CDR3 extends over 18 amino acids. As DNA, the CDR3 is TGTGCCAGCAGCGGATGGACTAGCGGGAGCGATCACGCCGGGGAGCTGTTTTTT. It codes for CASSGWTSGSDHAGELFF.

This clone was counted between two and nine times. The gene calls are TRBV11-2 and TRBJ2-1, with 7 nucleotides matching TRBD1. The CDR3 is made up of 15 amino acids. Germline CDR1 is SGHAT and CDR2 is FQNNGV. The V and J ends lost 5 bases and 7 bases, in that order; junction bases with no gene match: 11. CDR3 loop: CASSRPTGTVNEQFF. The CDR3 nucleotides read TGTGCCAGCAGCCGACCGACAGGGACGGTAAATGAGCAGTTCTTC.

The V gene is TRBV6-4, the J gene TRBJ2-1; 13 positions match TRBD2. Trimming took 4 bases from V and 4 from J; bases not matched to a gene: 1. Germline loops: CDR1 MRHNA, CDR2 SNTAGT. The CDR3 totals 15 residues. The CDR3 nucleotides are TGTGCCAGCAGTGGGACTAGCGGGAGTTACAATGAGCAGTTCTTC. Amino acids: CASSGTSGSYNEQFF.

The chain recombines TRBV27 with TRBJ2-1, with D possibly matching TRBD1 (6 bases). V was pared by 5 bases and J by 0 bases, with 17 bases between. CDR1 is MNHEY and CDR2 is SMNVEV in the germline V gene (reference sequence). This CDR3 region has 17 residues. The CDR3 loop is CASSVFGDTSSYNEQFF. For the CDR3, the DNA is TGTGCCAGCAGTGTCTTTGGGGACACCAGCTCCTACAATGAGCAGTTCTTC.

This chain joins TRBV9 and TRBJ1-2; unclear D gene. The V gene lost 4 bases and the J gene lost 1 base, with 14 bases spanning the gap. Germline CDR1 and CDR2: SGDLS and YYNGEE. CDR3 size: 15 residues. As DNA, the CDR3 is TGTGCCAGCAGCAGCGTCCCGGGAAATAACTATGGCTACACCTTC. This translates into CASSSVPGNNYGYTF.

V gene TRBV4-2 combines with J gene TRBJ2-1, with TRBD1 identical over 12 bases. Germline V gene lookup returns CDR1 LGHNA and CDR2 YNFKEQ. This CDR3 contains 16 residues. V gave up 1 base and J gave up 7 bases; unmatched junction bases: 5. CDR3 region: CASSQVAGQGANEQFF. In DNA, the CDR3 is TGTGCCAGCAGCCAAGTAGCGGGACAGGGGGCAAATGAGCAGTTCTTC.

This clone was seen once. The rearrangement links TRBV27 to TRBJ2-7; 9 bases are shared with TRBD1. J gave up 5 bases and V 2 bases, and 7 bases lay outside the gene matches. CDR3 length equals 15 residues. Germline values: CDR1 MNHEY, CDR2 SMNVEV (reference sequence). For the CDR3, the DNA is TGTGCCAGCAGTTTAACTGGGGACAGGGCCCACGAGCAGTACTTC. Amino acid sequence: CASSLTGDRAHEQYF.

The chain couples TRBV9 to TRBJ2-3, with D tentatively TRBD2 (6 bases). CDR1 is SGDLS, CDR2 YYNGEE, per germline. The CDR3 is made up of 14 amino acids. The V and J ends lost 5 bases and 3 bases respectively, with 13 bases between them. The CDR3 is CASSLAGRTDTQYF. The CDR3 bases are TGTGCCAGCAGTCTGGCAGGGAGGACAGATACGCAGTATTTT.

The chain uses TRBV2 and TRBJ2-1; D call uncertain. The CDR3 covers 14 residues. CDR1 is SNHLY and CDR2 is FYNNEI in the germline V gene. Trimming removed 2 bases at V and 4 bases at J, with 9 bases between. The CDR3 loop is CASSEITIYNEQFF. The CDR3 DNA reads TGTGCCAGCAGTGAAATAACTATTTACAATGAGCAGTTCTTC.

V gene TRBV27 combines with J gene TRBJ1-2; D remains unclear. This CDR3 region has 13 residues. Per the germline V gene, CDR1 is MNHEY and CDR2 is SMNVEV (reference sequence). The V and J ends lost 2 bases and 6 bases respectively, with 10 bases between them. The CDR3 is CASSLTVGHGYTF. CDR3 DNA sequence: TGTGCCAGCAGTTTAACAGTGGGCCATGGCTACACCTTC.

This chain connects TRBV27 to TRBJ1-2; no clear D gene. V lost 6 bases and J lost 14, with 16 bases in between. The germline V gene has CDR1 MNHEY and CDR2 SMNVEV (reference sequence). This CDR3 is 11 amino acids long. CDR3 in amino acids: CASRLEWVRTF. DNA for the CDR3: TGTGCCAGCAGACTGGAGTGGGTGCGGACCTTC.